This T cell receptor (beta chain) derives from a study of breast tumors, draining lymph nodes, adjacent tissues. The study, taken as a whole, reports: The lymph node origin of tumor T cells was framed as consistent with a hypothesis, not demonstrated. Compared with lymph nodes, tumors were less diverse; compared with nontumor tissue, more. Luminal-like breast cancer showed significantly higher tumor–nontumor repertoire similarity than basal-like. Most tumor T cells seemingly derive from lymph node, then expand in tumor.

Each CDR3 protein is one row after TCRdb ran MiXCR on the multiplex PCR reads. The sample has 85,000 to 130,000 distinct CDR3 sequences, around 30% seen once; the top ten hold 5.5% to 6%. A word on this clonotype: Antigen: not known.

The CDR3 has 13 residues. CDR1 and CDR2 (germline): MNHNS, SASEGT. V lost 6 bases, J lost 3 bases, and 9 bases lay in between. Samples came from axillary lymph nodes draining the breast cancer. Source material: axillary lymph node tissue. V gene TRBV6-1 combines with J gene TRBJ2-1; D call uncertain. This sequence was found in a female donor with breast cancer. Some clones in this sample may be carry-over from other donors' samples. CDR3 sequence reads: CASRRPDYNEQFF. CDR3 DNA: TGTGCCAGCAGGCGGCCAGACTACAATGAGCAGTTCTTC.